This T cell receptor beta chain was identified in a study of blood T cell repertoires in COVID-19. Study information: The origin of the acute and convalescent COVID-19 samples was the United States, Italy and Spain.

In the original workflow: For nucleated cells, counts were estimated from reference gene primer amplification. Sequenced by immunoSEQ multiplex PCR; TCRdb stores in-frame clones only, minus some. The DNA was the basis for D and trimming; V, J and clone size are from that table. The sample comprises under 400,000 clones, 88% of which are singletons, and 0.95% to 1.1% rests with the top ten. Germline loops: CDR1 LGHDT, CDR2 YNNKEL (reference sequence). The CDR3 runs 14 residues. The trim removed 4 bases at V and 4 bases at J, leaving 6 bases unmatched. Donors were grouped by their self-reported clinical history. Within 2 weeks before study entry, exposed participants met a COVID-19 case.

The V call is TRBV3-1 (or the pseudogene TRBV3-2), the J call TRBJ2-5; 7 nucleotides agree with TRBD1. The sequencing sample was made of PBMCs or T cells enriched from blood (not recorded which). The receptor comes from a woman in her twenties or thirties who had been exposed to COVID-19. This CDR3 is CASSPTGLRETQYF. Here the CDR3 DNA reads TGTGCCAGCAGCCCGACAGGGCTAAGAGAGACCCAGTACTTC.